The entry below gives a single T cell receptor beta chain sequence along with its context. These data are taken from a study of shared T cell receptors in the human thymus. This CDR3 is 14 amino acids long. The V segment lost 4 bases and the J segment 2 bases; nucleotides outside the gene matches: 3. The germline V gene has CDR1 LNHDA and CDR2 SQIVND (reference sequence). The repertoire was sequenced with immunoSEQ multiplex PCR; TCRdb's copy has only in-frame clones and lacks some. Among approximately 660,000 clones, 88% were seen once, and the ten largest hold 0.01%. This sample also appeared in a second study, on human thymus T cells.

The source material was thymocytes. The clonotype was recovered from a boy under two years old with a congenital heart defect. The chain uses TRBV19 and TRBJ2-7; TRBD1 matches at 9 bases. Written as DNA, the CDR3 is TGTGCCAGTAGTACCGACAGGGGGACCTACGAGCAGTACTTC. Amino acid sequence: CASSTDRGTYEQYF.